These 16 T cell receptor beta chains originate from one sample sequenced in a study of regulatory T cells in long-lasting Graves disease. The time point was: persistent/refractory GD, antithyroid drugs over 5 years with positive TRAb. Preparation of the TCR library used RNA extracted from PBMCs. Construction of TCR beta libraries relied on iRepertoire HTBI primers and on Arm-PCR targeting CDR3 regions. TCRdb itself ran the multiplex PCR reads through MiXCR, one entry per CDR3 protein. Here the sample spans 400,000 to 500,000 distinct CDR3 sequences, 21% being singletons. Here the sequenced sample was peripheral blood mononuclear cells (PBMCs), taken when the disease was refractory, from a patient treated with antithyroid drugs. The receptors stem from a female donor with Graves disease.

This clonotype turned up a few times. V and J are TRBV28 and TRBJ2-5; weak D call: TRBD2 (5 bases). This CDR3 has 15 amino acids. Germline CDR1 MDHEN, CDR2 SYDVKM. The V end was cut by 5 bases, the J end by 1 base, with 14 bases between. The CDR3 bases are TGTGCCAGCAGTATAATAATGGACTGCCAAGAGACCCAGTACTTC. It yields the protein CASSIIMDCQETQYF.

This clonotype was seen a few times. The rearrangement links TRBV5-8 to TRBJ1-5; no firm D call. The CDR3 extends over 16 amino acids. Germline CDR1 reads SGHTS; CDR2 reads YDEGEE. The germline V and J ends were trimmed by 0 bases and 5 bases, with 15 bases remaining between them. The CDR3 DNA is TGTGCCAGCAGCTTGGCTTTCTCGGTGGGGTATCAGCCCCAGCATTTT. Encoded protein: CASSLAFSVGYQPQHF.

J is TRBJ2-1 and V is TRBV19; 8 positions agree with TRBD1. CDR1 LNHDA and CDR2 SQIVND come from the germline V gene (reference sequence). The trim removed 3 bases at V and 6 bases at J, leaving 1 base unmatched. This CDR3 spans 13 amino acids. The CDR3 DNA is TGTGCCAGTAGTATCGACAGGGGCAATGAGCAGTTCTTC. It translates to CASSIDRGNEQFF. The complete variable domain, with remaining parts taken from reference TRBV19 and TRBJ2-1, reads DGGITQSPKYLFRKEGQNVTLSCEQNLNHDAMYWYRQDPGQGLRLIYYSQIVNDFQKGDIAEGYSVSREKKESFPLTVTSAQKNPTAFYLCASSIDRGNEQFFGPGTRLTVL.

CDR3: CASSPRQGGITEAFF. Here the CDR3 DNA reads TGTGCCAGCTCACCTAGACAGGGAGGGATCACTGAAGCTTTCTTT. The chain combines TRBV18 with TRBJ1-1; 7 positions agree with TRBD1. Trimming removed 3 bases from V and 4 bases from J; junction bases left unmatched: 8. This CDR3 is built from 15 residues. CDR1 and CDR2 from the germline V gene are KGHSH and LQKENI.

This clonotype showed up many times. V usage is TRBV27 and J usage is TRBJ1-5; the D is unclear. V lost 5 bases to trimming and J lost 2 bases, with 10 bases between them. Germline CDR1 MNHEY, CDR2 SMNVEV (reference sequence). This CDR3 has 14 residues. The CDR3 is CASSNAAGNQPQHF. CDR3 DNA sequence: TGTGCCAGCAGTAACGCGGCAGGCAATCAGCCCCAGCATTTT.

This clonotype was counted ten times or more. The rearrangement links TRBV20-1 to TRBJ1-1; D uncertain. Between the trimmed V and J ends, which lost 4 bases and 1 base, there was a span of 13 bases. CDR3 length equals 14 residues. CDR1 and CDR2 (germline): DFQATT, SNEGSKA (reference sequence). DNA of the CDR3: TGCAGTGCTACGCCCTTGACAAAGAACACTGAAGCTTTCTTT. Its protein product is CSATPLTKNTEAFF.

This clonotype was recorded many times. The chain recombines TRBV12-3 or TRBV12-4 with TRBJ2-4; 9 nucleotides align to TRBD1. The CDR3 runs 14 residues. The V and J ends lost 6 bases and 6 bases, in that order; junction bases with no gene match: 6. CDR3 DNA: TGTGCCAGCAGCCAGGGACAGGGACTAAACATTCAGTACTTC. Translation: CASSQGQGLNIQYF.

This clonotype was seen a handful of times. The rearrangement links TRBV6-1 to TRBJ1-1; TRBD1 is a possible D gene (5 bases). The CDR3 has 13 amino acids. The germline V gene encodes CDR1 MNHNS and CDR2 SASEGT. With 8 bases removed from V and 9 bases from J, the gap between germline ends came to 19 bases. The CDR3 protein is CASALGGTLKAFF. The DNA for the CDR3 is TGTGCCAGCGCTTTGGGCGGGACGCTCAAAGCTTTCTTT.

The chain recombines TRBV5-6 with TRBJ2-5; TRBD2 is a possible D gene (6 bases). This CDR3 has 16 amino acids. V shed 0 bases and J shed 3 bases, with 15 bases lying between them. The germline V gene encodes CDR1 SGHDT and CDR2 YYEEEE. The CDR3 DNA reads TGTGCCAGCAGCTTGGGACCGGGACTCAACGAAGAGACCCAGTACTTC. It specifies CASSLGPGLNEETQYF.

In this sample, this clonotype turned up many times. The chain links TRBV11-2 to TRBJ2-7; D not certain. V lost 5 bases, J lost 0 bases, and 20 bases lay in between. The CDR3 loop spans 17 amino acids. Per the germline V gene, CDR1 is SGHAT and CDR2 is FQNNGV. In nucleotides, the CDR3 is TGTGCCAGCAGCACCGCCGGGTGGCCCCTAGACTCCTACGAGCAGTACTTC. Residues: CASSTAGWPLDSYEQYF. Supplemented by reference TRBV11-2 and TRBJ2-7, the full variable domain reads EAGVAQSPRYKIIEKRQSVAFWCNPISGHATLYWYQQILGQGPKLLIQFQNNGVVDDSQLPKDRFSAERLKGVDSTLKIQPAKLEDSAVYLCASSTAGWPLDSYEQYFGPGTRLTVT.

This clonotype showed up just a few times. The chain is built from TRBV20-1 and TRBJ2-3, with TRBD2 identical over 8 bases. This CDR3 region has 15 residues. V lost 6 bases, J lost 8 bases, and 16 bases stayed unmatched. The germline CDR1 and CDR2 sequences are DFQATT and SNEGSKA (reference sequence). The CDR3 region is CSAPEQTGGPGTQYF. In nucleotides, the CDR3 is TGCAGTGCCCCCGAGCAAACGGGAGGGCCAGGTACGCAGTATTTT.

In the case of this clonotype: It may be a read error: a sequence one base away is much more abundant. J is TRBJ2-7 and V is TRBV28, with a tentative D call TRBD2 (5 bases). This CDR3 is 14 amino acids long. Trimming shortened V by 3 bases and J by 6 bases, and 15 bases separated the two germline ends. The germline V gene has CDR1 MDHEN and CDR2 SYDVKM. CDR3 nucleotides: TGTGCCAGCAGTTTCCCCGGGCGGGCGTCCGAGCAGTACTTC. Translated, it gives CASSFPGRASEQYF.

This clonotype was seen at least ten times. This chain uses TRBV27 with TRBJ2-2; D call uncertain. From germline, CDR1 is MNHEY and CDR2 SMNVEV (reference sequence). Deletions cut 0 bases from V and 7 bases from J, with 9 bases between. This CDR3 comprises 14 residues. The CDR3 DNA is TGTGCCAGCAGTTTATCCGACCACTTCGGGGAGCTGTTTTTT. It codes for CASSLSDHFGELFF.

V is TRBV6-4 and J is TRBJ2-3, with unresolved D. With 0 bases removed from V and 6 bases from J, the gap between germline ends came to 10 bases. The CDR3 loop spans 14 amino acids. From germline, CDR1 is MRHNA and CDR2 SNTAGT. The CDR3 loop is CASSDSTGSDTQYF. In nucleotides, the CDR3 is TGTGCCAGCAGTGACTCGACGGGTTCGGATACGCAGTATTTT.

This chain links TRBV6-5 with TRBJ2-2; no clear D gene. This CDR3 is 13 amino acids long. Per germline, CDR1 MNHEY and CDR2 SVGAGI. Trimming removed 2 bases from V and 7 bases from J, with 8 bases in between. The CDR3 reads CASSYAAVGELFF. In nucleotides, the CDR3 is TGTGCCAGCAGTTACGCCGCGGTCGGGGAGCTGTTTTTT.

This clonotype occurred many times. J is TRBJ2-7 and V is TRBV7-9; unclear D gene. Germline CDR1 reads SEHNR; CDR2 reads FQNEAQ (reference sequence). The CDR3 covers 13 residues. V was shortened by 0 bases and J by 3 bases, with 6 bases between the two germline ends. CDR3 nucleotides: TGTGCCAGCAGCTTAGCGAAGGGCTACGAGCAGTACTTC. Amino acid sequence: CASSLAKGYEQYF.